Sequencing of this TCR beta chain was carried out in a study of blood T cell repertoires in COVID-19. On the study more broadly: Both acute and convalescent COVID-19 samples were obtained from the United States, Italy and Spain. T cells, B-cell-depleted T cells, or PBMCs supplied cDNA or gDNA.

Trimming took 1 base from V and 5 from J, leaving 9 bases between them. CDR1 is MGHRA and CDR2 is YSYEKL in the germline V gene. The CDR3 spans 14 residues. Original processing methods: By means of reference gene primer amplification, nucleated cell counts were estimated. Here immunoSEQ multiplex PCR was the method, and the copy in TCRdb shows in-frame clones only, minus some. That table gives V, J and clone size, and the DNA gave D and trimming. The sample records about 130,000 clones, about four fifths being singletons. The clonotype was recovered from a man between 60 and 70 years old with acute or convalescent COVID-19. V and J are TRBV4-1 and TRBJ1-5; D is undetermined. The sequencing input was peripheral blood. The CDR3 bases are TGCGCCAGCAGCCAAGGGCTGGGCTATCAGCCCCAGCATTTT. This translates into CASSQGLGYQPQHF.